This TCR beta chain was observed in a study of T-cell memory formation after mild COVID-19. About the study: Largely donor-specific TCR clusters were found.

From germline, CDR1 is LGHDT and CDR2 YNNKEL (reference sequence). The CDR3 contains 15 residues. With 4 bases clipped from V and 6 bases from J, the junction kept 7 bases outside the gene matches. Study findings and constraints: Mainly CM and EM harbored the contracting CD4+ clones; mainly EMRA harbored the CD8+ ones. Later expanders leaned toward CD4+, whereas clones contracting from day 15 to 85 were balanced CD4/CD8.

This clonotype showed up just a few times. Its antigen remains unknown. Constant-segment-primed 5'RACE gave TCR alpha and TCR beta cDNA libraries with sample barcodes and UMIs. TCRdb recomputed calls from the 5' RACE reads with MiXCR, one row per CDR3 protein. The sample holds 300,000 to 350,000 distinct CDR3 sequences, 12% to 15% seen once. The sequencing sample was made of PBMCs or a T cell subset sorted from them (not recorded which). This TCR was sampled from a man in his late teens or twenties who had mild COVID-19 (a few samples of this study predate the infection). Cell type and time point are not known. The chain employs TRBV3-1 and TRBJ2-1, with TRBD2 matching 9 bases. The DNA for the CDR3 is TGTGCCAGCAGCCGAGGCGGGGGGGAAGGCAATGAGCAGTTCTTC. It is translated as CASSRGGGEGNEQFF.